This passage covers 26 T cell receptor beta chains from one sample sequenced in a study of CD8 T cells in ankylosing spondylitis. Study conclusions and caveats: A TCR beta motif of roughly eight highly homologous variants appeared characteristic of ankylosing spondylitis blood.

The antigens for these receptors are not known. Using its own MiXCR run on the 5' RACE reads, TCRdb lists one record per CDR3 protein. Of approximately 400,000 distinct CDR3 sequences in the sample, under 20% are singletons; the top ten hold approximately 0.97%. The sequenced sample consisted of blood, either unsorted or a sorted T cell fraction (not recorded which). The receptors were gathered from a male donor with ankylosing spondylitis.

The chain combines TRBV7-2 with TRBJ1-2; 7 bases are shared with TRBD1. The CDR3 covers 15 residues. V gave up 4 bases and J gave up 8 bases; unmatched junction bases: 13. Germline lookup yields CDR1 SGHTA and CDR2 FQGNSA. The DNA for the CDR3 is TGTGCCAGCAGCTCACAGGGGAATCGCGTCGTCGGCTACACCTTC. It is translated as CASSSQGNRVVGYTF.

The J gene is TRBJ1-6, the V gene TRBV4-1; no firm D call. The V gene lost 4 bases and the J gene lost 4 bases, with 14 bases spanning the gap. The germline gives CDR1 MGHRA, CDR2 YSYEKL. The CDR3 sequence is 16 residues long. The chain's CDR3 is CASSPDGVQYNSPLHF. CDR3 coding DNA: TGCGCCAGCAGCCCCGACGGGGTACAGTATAATTCACCCCTCCACTTT.

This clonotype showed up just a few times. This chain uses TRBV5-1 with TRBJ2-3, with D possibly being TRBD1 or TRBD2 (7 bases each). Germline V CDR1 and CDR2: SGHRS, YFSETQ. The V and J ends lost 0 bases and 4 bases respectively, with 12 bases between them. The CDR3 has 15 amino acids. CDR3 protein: CASSLEGAGADTQYF. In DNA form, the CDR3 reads TGCGCCAGCAGCTTGGAGGGGGCGGGAGCAGATACGCAGTATTTT.

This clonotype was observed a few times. CDR3 region: CSANPGQGVFGTDTQYF. CDR3 DNA sequence: TGCAGTGCTAATCCGGGACAGGGTGTCTTCGGCACAGATACGCAGTATTTT. The genes are TRBV20-1 and TRBJ2-3, with 9 bases identical to TRBD1. The junction had 12 bases not matched to a gene; V was cut back by 4 bases and J by 1 base. This CDR3 spans 17 amino acids. The germline CDR1 and CDR2 sequences are DFQATT and SNEGSKA (reference sequence).

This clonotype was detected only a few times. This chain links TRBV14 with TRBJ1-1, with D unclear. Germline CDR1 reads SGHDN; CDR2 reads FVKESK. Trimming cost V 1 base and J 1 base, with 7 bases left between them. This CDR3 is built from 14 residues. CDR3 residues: CASSQGAKNTEAFF. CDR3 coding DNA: TGTGCCAGCAGCCAAGGTGCCAAGAACACTGAAGCTTTCTTT.

The CDR3 DNA reads TGTGCCAGCATACAAAGCGCGGGGGGACCCGGACAGGCGCGCACAGATACGCAGTATTTT. Its protein is CASIQSAGGPGQARTDTQYF. The chain joins TRBV6-2 or TRBV6-3 to TRBJ2-3, with a tentative D call TRBD2 (8 bases). The germline CDR1 and CDR2 sequences are MNHEY and SVGEGT. The CDR3 length is 20 residues. V was cut by 7 bases and J by 1 base, with 30 bases left in between.

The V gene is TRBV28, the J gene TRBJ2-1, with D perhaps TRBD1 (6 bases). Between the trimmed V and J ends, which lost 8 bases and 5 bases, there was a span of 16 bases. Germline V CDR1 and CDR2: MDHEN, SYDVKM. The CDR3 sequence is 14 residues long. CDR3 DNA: TGTGCCAGCGGGGGCATCCCCCGGAACAATGAGCAGTTCTTC. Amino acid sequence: CASGGIPRNNEQFF.

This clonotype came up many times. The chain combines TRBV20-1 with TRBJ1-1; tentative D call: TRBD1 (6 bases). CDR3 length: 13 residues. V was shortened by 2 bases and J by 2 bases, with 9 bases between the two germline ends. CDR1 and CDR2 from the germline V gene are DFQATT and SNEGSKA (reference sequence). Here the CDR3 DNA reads TGCAGTGCTAGACCAGGGGTTAACACTGAAGCTTTCTTT. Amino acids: CSARPGVNTEAFF.

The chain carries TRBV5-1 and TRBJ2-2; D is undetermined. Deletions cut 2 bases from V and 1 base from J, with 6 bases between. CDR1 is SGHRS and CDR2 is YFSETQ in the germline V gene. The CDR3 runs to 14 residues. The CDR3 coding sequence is TGCGCCAGCAGCTTAGGAGAGAACACCGGGGAGCTGTTTTTT. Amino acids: CASSLGENTGELFF.

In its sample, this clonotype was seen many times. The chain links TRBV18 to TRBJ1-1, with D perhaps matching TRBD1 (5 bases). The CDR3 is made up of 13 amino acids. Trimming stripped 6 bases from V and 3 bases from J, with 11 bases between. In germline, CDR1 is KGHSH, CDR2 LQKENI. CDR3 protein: CASSSGGDTEAFF. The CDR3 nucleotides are TGTGCCAGCTCGTCTGGGGGGGACACTGAAGCTTTCTTT.

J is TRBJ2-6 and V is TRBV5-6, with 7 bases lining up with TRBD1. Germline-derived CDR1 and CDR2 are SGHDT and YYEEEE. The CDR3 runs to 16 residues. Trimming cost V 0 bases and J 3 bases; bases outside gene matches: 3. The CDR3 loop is CASSLVRGSGANVLTF. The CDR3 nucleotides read TGTGCCAGCAGCTTGGTCAGGGGGAGTGGGGCCAACGTCCTGACTTTC.

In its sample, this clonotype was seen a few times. Written as DNA, the CDR3 is TGCAGTGCTAGTTCGACAAAGGACTATGGCTACACCTTC. This sequence encodes CSASSTKDYGYTF. The V and J genes are TRBV20-1 and TRBJ1-2; no definite D call. With 3 bases removed from V and 3 bases from J, the gap between germline ends came to 11 bases. The CDR3 covers 13 residues. Germline V gene data show CDR1 as DFQATT and CDR2 as SNEGSKA (reference sequence).

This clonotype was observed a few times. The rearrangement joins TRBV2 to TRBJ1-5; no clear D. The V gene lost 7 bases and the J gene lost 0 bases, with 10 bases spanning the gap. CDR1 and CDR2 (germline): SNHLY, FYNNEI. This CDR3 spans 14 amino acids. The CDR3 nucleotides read TGTGCCAGCACTCCAGATCTTAGCAATCAGCCCCAGCATTTT. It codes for CASTPDLSNQPQHF.

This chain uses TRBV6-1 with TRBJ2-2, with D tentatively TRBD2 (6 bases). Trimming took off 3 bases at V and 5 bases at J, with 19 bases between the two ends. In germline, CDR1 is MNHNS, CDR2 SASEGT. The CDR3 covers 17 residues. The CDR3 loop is CASSDPRPGLVTGELFF. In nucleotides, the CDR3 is TGTGCCAGCAGTGACCCCCGACCGGGACTGGTAACCGGGGAGCTGTTTTTT.

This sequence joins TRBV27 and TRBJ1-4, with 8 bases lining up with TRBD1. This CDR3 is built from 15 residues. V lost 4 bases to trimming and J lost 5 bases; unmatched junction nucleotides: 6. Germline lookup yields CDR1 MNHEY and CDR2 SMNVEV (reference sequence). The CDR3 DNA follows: TGTGCCAGCAGTTCCTACAGGGGGGGCAATGAAAAACTGTTTTTT. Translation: CASSSYRGGNEKLFF.

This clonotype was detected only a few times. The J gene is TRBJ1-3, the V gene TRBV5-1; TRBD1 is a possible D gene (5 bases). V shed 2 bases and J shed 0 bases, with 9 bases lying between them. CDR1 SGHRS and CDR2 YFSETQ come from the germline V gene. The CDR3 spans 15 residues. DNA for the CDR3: TGCGCCAGCAGCTTACAGGCCCCCTCTGGAAACACCATATATTTT. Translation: CASSLQAPSGNTIYF. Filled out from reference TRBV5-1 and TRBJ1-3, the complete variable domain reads KAGVTQTPRYLIKTRGQQVTLSCSPISGHRSVSWYQQTPGQGLQFLFEYFSETQRNKGNFPGRFSGRQFSNSRSEMNVSTLELGDSALYLCASSLQAPSGNTIYFGEGSWLTVV.

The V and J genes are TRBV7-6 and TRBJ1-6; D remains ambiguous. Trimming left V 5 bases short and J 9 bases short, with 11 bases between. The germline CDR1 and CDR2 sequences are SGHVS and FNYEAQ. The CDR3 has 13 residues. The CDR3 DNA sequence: TGTGCCAGCAGCCAAGGTCTCACTTCACCCCTCCACTTT. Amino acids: CASSQGLTSPLHF.

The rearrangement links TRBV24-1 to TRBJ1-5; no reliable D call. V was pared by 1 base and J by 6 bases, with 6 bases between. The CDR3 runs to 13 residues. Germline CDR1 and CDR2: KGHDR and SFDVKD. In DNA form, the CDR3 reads TGTGCCACCAGTGATTTTGGCGTTCAGCCCCAGCATTTT. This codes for CATSDFGVQPQHF.

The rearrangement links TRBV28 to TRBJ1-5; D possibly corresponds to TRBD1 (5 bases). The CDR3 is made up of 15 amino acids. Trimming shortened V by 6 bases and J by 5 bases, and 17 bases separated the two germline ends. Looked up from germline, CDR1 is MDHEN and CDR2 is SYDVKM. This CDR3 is CASRGDKARDQPQHF. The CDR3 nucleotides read TGTGCCAGCAGAGGGGATAAAGCTCGCGATCAGCCCCAGCATTTT.

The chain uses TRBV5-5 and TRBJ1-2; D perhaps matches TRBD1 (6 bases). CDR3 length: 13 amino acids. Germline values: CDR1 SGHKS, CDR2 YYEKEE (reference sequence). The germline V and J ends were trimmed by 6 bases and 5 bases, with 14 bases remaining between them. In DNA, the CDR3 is TGTGCCAGCATTCAGACTCAGGGGTATGGCTACACCTTC. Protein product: CASIQTQGYGYTF.

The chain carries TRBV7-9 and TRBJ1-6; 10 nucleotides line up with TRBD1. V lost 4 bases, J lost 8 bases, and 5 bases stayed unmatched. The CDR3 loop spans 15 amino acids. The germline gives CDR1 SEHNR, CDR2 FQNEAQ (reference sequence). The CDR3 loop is CASSSGTGEYSPLHF. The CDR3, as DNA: TGTGCCAGCAGCTCTGGGACAGGGGAATATTCACCCCTCCACTTT.

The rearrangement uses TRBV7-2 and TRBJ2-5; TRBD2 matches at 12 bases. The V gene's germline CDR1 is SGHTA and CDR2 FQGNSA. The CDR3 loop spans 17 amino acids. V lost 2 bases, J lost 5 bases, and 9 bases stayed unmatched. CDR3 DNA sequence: TGTGCCAGCAGCTTACCCAAGACTAGCGGGAGTGGTGAGACCCAGTACTTC. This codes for CASSLPKTSGSGETQYF.

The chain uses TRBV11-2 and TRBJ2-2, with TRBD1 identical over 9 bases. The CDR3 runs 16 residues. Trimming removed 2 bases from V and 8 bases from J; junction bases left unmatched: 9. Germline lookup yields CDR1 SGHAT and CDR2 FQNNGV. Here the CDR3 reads CASSLKDRGRGGELFF. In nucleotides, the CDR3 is TGTGCCAGCAGCTTAAAGGACAGGGGCCGTGGAGGGGAGCTGTTTTTT.

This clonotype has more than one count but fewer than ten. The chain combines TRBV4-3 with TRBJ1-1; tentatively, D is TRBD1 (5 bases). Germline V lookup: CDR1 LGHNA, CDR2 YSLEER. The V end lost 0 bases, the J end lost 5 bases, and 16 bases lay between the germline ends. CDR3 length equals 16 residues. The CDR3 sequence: CASSQDPGLTGTEAFF. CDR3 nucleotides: TGCGCCAGCAGCCAAGATCCGGGGCTGACGGGGACTGAAGCTTTCTTT.

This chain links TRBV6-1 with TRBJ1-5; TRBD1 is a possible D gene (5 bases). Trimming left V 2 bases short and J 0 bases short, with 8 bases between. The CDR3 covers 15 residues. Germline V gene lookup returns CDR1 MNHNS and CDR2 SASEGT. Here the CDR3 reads CASSERQGSNQPQHF. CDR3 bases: TGTGCCAGCAGTGAACGCCAGGGTAGCAATCAGCCCCAGCATTTT.

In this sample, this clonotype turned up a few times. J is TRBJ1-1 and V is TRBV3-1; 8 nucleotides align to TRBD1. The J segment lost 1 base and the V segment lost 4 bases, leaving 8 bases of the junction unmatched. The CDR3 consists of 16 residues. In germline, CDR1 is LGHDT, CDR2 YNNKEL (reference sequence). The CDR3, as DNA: TGTGCCAGCAGCCCCAAGGGGACAGGACCGAACACTGAAGCTTTCTTT. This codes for CASSPKGTGPNTEAFF.